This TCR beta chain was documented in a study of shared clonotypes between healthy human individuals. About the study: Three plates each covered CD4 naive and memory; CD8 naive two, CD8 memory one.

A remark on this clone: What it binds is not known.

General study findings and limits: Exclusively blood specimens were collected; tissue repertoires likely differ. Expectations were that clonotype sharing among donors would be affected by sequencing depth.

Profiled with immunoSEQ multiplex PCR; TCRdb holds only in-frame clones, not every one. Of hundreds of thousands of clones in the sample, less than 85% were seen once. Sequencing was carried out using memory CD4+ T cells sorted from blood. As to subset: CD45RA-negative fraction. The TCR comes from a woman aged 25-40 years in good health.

CDR3 residues: CASSSTPPGLAGDGTQYF. CDR3 bases: TGCGCCAGCAGCTCGACCCCTCCGGGACTAGCGGGAGACGGGACCCAGTACTTC. The chain recombines TRBV5-1 with TRBJ2-5; 14 nucleotides agree with TRBD2. The germline V gene encodes CDR1 SGHRS and CDR2 YFSETQ. The junction had 14 bases not matched to a gene; V was cut back by 3 bases and J by 7 bases. CDR3 length: 18 residues. Full variable domain (remainder filled in from reference TRBV5-1 and TRBJ2-5): KAGVTQTPRYLIKTRGQQVTLSCSPISGHRSVSWYQQTPGQGLQFLFEYFSETQRNKGNFPGRFSGRQFSNSRSEMNVSTLELGDSALYLCASSSTPPGLAGDGTQYFGPGTRLLVL.